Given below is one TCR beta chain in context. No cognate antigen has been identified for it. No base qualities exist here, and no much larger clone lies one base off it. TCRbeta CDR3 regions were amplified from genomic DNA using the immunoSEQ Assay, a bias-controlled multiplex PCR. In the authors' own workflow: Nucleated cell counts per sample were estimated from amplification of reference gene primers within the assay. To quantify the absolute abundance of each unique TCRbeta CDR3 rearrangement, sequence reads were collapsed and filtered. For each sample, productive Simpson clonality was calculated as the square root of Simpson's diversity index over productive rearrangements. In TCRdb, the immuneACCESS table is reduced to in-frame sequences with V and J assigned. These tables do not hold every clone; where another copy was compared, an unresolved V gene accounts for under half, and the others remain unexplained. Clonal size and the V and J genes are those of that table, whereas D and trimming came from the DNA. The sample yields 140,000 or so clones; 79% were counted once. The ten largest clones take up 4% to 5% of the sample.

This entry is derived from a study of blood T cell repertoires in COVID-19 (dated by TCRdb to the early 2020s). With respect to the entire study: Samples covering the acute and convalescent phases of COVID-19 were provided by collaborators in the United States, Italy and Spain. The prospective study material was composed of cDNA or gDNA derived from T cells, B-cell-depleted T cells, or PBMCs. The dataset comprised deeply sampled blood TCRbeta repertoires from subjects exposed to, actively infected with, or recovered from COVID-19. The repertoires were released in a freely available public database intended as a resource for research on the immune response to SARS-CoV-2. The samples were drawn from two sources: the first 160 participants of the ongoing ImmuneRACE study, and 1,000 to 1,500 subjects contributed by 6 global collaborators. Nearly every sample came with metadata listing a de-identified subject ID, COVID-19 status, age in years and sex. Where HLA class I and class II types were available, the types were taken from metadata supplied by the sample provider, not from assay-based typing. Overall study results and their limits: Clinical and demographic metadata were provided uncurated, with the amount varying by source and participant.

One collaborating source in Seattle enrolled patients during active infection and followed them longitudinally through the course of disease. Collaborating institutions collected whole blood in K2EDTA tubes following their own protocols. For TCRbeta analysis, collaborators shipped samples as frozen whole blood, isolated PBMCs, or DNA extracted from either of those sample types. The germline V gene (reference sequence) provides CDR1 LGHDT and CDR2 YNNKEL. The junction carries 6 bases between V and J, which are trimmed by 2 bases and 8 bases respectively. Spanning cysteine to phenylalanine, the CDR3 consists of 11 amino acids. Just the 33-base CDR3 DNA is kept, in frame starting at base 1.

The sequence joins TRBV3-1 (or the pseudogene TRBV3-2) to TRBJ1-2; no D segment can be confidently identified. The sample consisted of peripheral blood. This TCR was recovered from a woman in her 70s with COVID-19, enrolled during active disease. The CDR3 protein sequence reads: CASSQMGGYTF. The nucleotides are TGTGCCAGCAGCCAAATGGGCGGCTACACCTTC.